This T cell receptor beta chain was obtained from a study of cytomegalovirus exposure and HLA in healthy donors. Trimming took 5 bases from V and 5 from J; bases not matched to a gene: 11. In germline, CDR1 is SGHAT, CDR2 FQDESV (reference sequence). The CDR3 is made up of 15 amino acids. The primer mix had 60 Vbeta and 13 Jbeta primers. In the authors' workflow: The authors later counted about 80 million unique TCR beta chains, roughly 11 million of them shared. Here immunoSEQ multiplex PCR was the method, and the copy in TCRdb shows in-frame clones only, minus some. The V and J calls and the clone size are those of that table, but D and trimming were determined from the DNA. This table holds 150,000 or so clones, about 72% found once.

This TCR came from a female donor in good health and CMV-seronegative. V and J are TRBV11-1 and TRBJ2-5; TRBD2 agrees at 7 bases. Sample: PBMCs. CDR3 nucleotides: TGTGCCAGCAGCCCACCCGGGGGGTTTGGGGAGACCCAGTACTTC. Translation gives CASSPPGGFGETQYF.